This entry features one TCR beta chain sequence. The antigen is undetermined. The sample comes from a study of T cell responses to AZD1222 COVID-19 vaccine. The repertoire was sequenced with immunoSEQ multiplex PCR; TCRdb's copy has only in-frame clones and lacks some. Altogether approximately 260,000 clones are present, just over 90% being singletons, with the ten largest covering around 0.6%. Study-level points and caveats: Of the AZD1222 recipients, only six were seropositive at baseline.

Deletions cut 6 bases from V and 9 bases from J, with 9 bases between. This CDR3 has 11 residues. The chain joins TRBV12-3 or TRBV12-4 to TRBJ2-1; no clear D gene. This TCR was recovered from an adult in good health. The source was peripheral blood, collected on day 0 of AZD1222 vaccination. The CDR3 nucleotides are TGTGCCAGCAGCCCCTCCTTTGAGCAGTTCTTC. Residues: CASSPSFEQFF.